The 20 T cell receptor beta chains in this list originate from one sample, sequenced in a study of regulatory T cells in long-lasting Graves disease. The time point denotes: newly diagnosed GD, antithyroid drugs for less than 3 months. Scientists built the TCR library using RNA that was extracted from PBMCs. With iRepertoire HTBI primers and Arm-PCR of CDR3 regions, TCR beta libraries were built. TCRdb re-derived calls from the multiplex PCR reads in MiXCR, one entry per CDR3 protein. The table lists about 530,000 distinct CDR3 sequences, about 16% of them singletons. The same specimen was also included in a second study, on T cells in Graves' hyperthyroidism and ophthalmopathy.

The source was peripheral blood mononuclear cells (PBMCs), collected at new diagnosis, from a patient treated with antithyroid drugs. These receptors all come from a woman aged 35-65 years with Graves disease.

This clonotype occurred a few times. V is TRBV6-2 or TRBV6-3 and J is TRBJ2-7; TRBD2 aligns across 8 bases. The CDR3 extends over 16 amino acids. V dropped 7 bases and J dropped 2; count of bases not matched to a gene: 13. Germline V gene lookup returns CDR1 MNHEY and CDR2 SVGEGT. The CDR3 reads CASTADRGGLTYEQYF. The DNA of the CDR3 is TGTGCCAGCACGGCGGATCGCGGGGGGCTGACCTACGAGCAGTACTTC.

The chain couples TRBV7-9 to TRBJ1-2, with 12 bases matching TRBD1. The germline V gene has CDR1 SEHNR and CDR2 FQNEAQ (reference sequence). CDR3 size: 15 residues. With V trimmed by 5 bases and J by 7 bases, 8 bases remained unmatched. As DNA, the CDR3 is TGTGCCAGCAGCCCGGGACAGGGGGCTGATTTTGGCTACACCTTC. Protein sequence: CASSPGQGADFGYTF.

This clonotype has a count of ten or more. The chain couples TRBV2 to TRBJ1-5; the D is unclear. The CDR3 loop spans 12 amino acids. V lost 1 base to trimming and J lost 5 bases, with 3 bases between them. Germline V gene lookup returns CDR1 SNHLY and CDR2 FYNNEI. The CDR3 sequence is CASSEGDQPQHF. The DNA for the CDR3 is TGTGCCAGCAGTGAAGGAGATCAGCCCCAGCATTTT.

The table lists this clonotype with a few counts. J is TRBJ2-7 and V is TRBV5-6; TRBD2 matches 7 bases. The CDR3 is 13 residues long. The germline V gene has CDR1 SGHDT and CDR2 YYEEEE. The junction had 5 bases not matched to a gene; V was cut back by 0 bases and J by 8 bases. The CDR3 is CASSLEGGRQQYF. CDR3 sequence (DNA): TGTGCCAGCAGCTTGGAGGGAGGGAGGCAGCAGTACTTC.

This clonotype was counted many times. The genes are TRBV12-3 or TRBV12-4 and TRBJ2-5; D is possibly TRBD2 (5 bases). The CDR3 consists of 13 residues. V lost 5 bases and J 2 bases, leaving 9 bases between the germline ends. The CDR3 here is CASSADSQETQYF. CDR3 nucleotides: TGTGCCAGCAGTGCGGACTCGCAAGAGACCCAGTACTTC.

This clonotype has at least ten counts. The genes are TRBV28 and TRBJ1-1; D may be TRBD1 (6 bases). Germline CDR1 reads MDHEN; CDR2 reads SYDVKM. Trimming took off 6 bases at V and 5 bases at J, with 13 bases between the two ends. This CDR3 has 13 amino acids. The CDR3 nucleotides read TGTGCCAGCAGCCCTCAGGGGTCGACTGAAGCTTTCTTT. Amino acids: CASSPQGSTEAFF.

This clonotype showed up just a few times. The chain carries TRBV5-1 and TRBJ1-1; D call uncertain. Trimming pared 3 bases from V and 1 base from J, leaving 7 bases between. There are 13 residues in the CDR3. From germline, CDR1 is SGHRS and CDR2 YFSETQ. CDR3 in DNA: TGCGCCAGCAGCTGGGGAACGAACACTGAAGCTTTCTTT. This gives the protein CASSWGTNTEAFF.

There are many counts of this clonotype. The V and J genes are TRBV28 and TRBJ1-1, with a weak D call TRBD1 (6 bases). CDR3 length: 12 residues. V lost 2 bases and J 10 bases, leaving 11 bases between the germline ends. Per germline, CDR1 MDHEN and CDR2 SYDVKM. In DNA, the CDR3 is TGTGCCAGCAGTTTAGATTGGGGGCGAGCTTTCTTT. This sequence encodes CASSLDWGRAFF. Together with reference TRBV28 and TRBJ1-1, the CDR3 gives the full variable domain: DVKVTQSSRYLVKRTGEKVFLECVQDMDHENMFWYRQDPGLGLRLIYFSYDVKMKEKGDIPEGYSVSREKKERFSLILESASTNQTSMYLCASSLDWGRAFFGQGTRLTVV.

As for this clonotype: Relative to the germline gene, one junction end is altered; a read error may explain this. This chain connects TRBV2 to TRBJ2-3; D ambiguous. The CDR3 extends over 12 amino acids. Germline V gene data show CDR1 as SNHLY and CDR2 as FYNNEI. Written as DNA, the CDR3 is TGTGCCAGCAGTCCCACTGAAGATACGCAGTGTTTT. It is translated as CASSPTEDTQCF.

The J gene is TRBJ1-6, the V gene TRBV5-1; D is unclear. CDR1 and CDR2 (germline): SGHRS, YFSETQ. The CDR3 covers 14 residues. V gave up 0 bases and J gave up 7 bases, with 8 bases separating them. CDR3 sequence reads: CASSLEASNSPLHF. Here the CDR3 DNA reads TGCGCCAGCAGCTTGGAAGCCTCAAATTCACCCCTCCACTTT.

This clonotype was recorded a few times. This chain uses TRBV5-5 with TRBJ1-4; TRBD1 might be the D (5 bases). The CDR3 has 16 amino acids. CDR1 SGHKS and CDR2 YYEKEE come from the germline V gene (reference sequence). V was cut by 0 bases and J by 4 bases, with 13 bases left in between. CDR3 sequence reads: CASSLGGQGINEKLFF. The CDR3 bases are TGTGCCAGCAGCTTGGGGGGCCAGGGAATTAATGAAAAACTGTTTTTT. Filled out from reference TRBV5-5 and TRBJ1-4, the complete variable domain reads DAGVTQSPTHLIKTRGQQVTLRCSPISGHKSVSWYQQVLGQGPQFIFQYYEKEERGRGNFPDRFSARQFPNYSSELNVNALLLGDSALYLCASSLGGQGINEKLFFGSGTQLSVL.

In the case of this clonotype: Given a much more abundant clone one base away, this may be a read error. This chain connects TRBV7-9 to TRBJ1-5, with a tentative D call TRBD1 (5 bases). This CDR3 has 20 amino acids. CDR1 is SEHNR, CDR2 FQNEAQ, per germline (reference sequence). The V end was cut by 0 bases, the J end by 0 bases, with 21 bases between. The CDR3 DNA reads as TGTGCCAGCAGCTTAGCCCCCGGCGTAGGGGACCCATATAGCAATCAGCCCCAGCATTTT. This encodes CASSLAPGVGDPYSNQPQHF. Full variable domain (outside the CDR3, taken from reference TRBV7-9 and TRBJ1-5): DTGVSQNPRHKITKRGQNVTFRCDPISEHNRLYWYRQTLGQGPEFLTYFQNEAQLEKSRLLSDRFSAERPKGSFSTLEIQRTEQGDSAMYLCASSLAPGVGDPYSNQPQHFGDGTRLSIL.

The table lists this clonotype with a few counts. The genes are TRBV20-1 and TRBJ1-1; D gene uncertain. CDR1 and CDR2 (germline): DFQATT, SNEGSKA (reference sequence). The CDR3 sequence is 12 residues long. V was shortened by 6 bases and J by 10 bases, with 18 bases between the two germline ends. CDR3 sequence (DNA): TGCAGTGCACCTCATTTCACCGGTTTAGCTTTCTTT. It translates to CSAPHFTGLAFF.

The chain has TRBV29-1 and TRBJ2-1, with TRBD1 matching 10 bases. V was clipped by 6 bases and J by 4 bases; unmatched bases: 6. The CDR3 extends over 14 amino acids. The V gene's germline CDR1 is SQVTM and CDR2 ANQGSEA. The CDR3 region is CSVRGQGVYNEQFF. The CDR3 DNA reads TGCAGCGTCAGAGGACAGGGGGTTTACAATGAGCAGTTCTTC.

This clonotype was detected many times. The chain couples TRBV3-1 to TRBJ2-5; the match to TRBD2 covers 7 bases. Germline-derived CDR1 and CDR2 are LGHDT and YNNKEL (reference sequence). V was pared by 0 bases and J by 10 bases, with 17 bases of the junction left unmatched. The CDR3 is made up of 17 amino acids. The CDR3 region has the DNA TGTGCCAGCAGCCAAGATTCAACGGGACTACCTTTTAACGACCAGTACTTC. The encoded protein is CASSQDSTGLPFNDQYF.

This clonotype was counted ten times or more. This chain connects TRBV28 to TRBJ2-1; D perhaps matches TRBD2 (5 bases). The CDR3 extends over 17 amino acids. Trimming left V 5 bases short and J 1 base short, with 18 bases between. From germline, CDR1 is MDHEN and CDR2 SYDVKM. DNA of the CDR3: TGTGCCAGCAGTCCACTAACTAGGGAGTCGTCCTACAATGAGCAGTTCTTC. Protein: CASSPLTRESSYNEQFF. The full variable domain, completed using reference TRBV28 and TRBJ2-1, is DVKVTQSSRYLVKRTGEKVFLECVQDMDHENMFWYRQDPGLGLRLIYFSYDVKMKEKGDIPEGYSVSREKKERFSLILESASTNQTSMYLCASSPLTRESSYNEQFFGPGTRLTVL.

This clonotype was recorded at least ten times. The rearrangement uses TRBV7-9 and TRBJ1-1; D is possibly TRBD1 (6 bases). V lost 5 bases, J lost 0 bases, and 19 bases lay in between. CDR3 length: 17 residues. From germline, CDR1 is SEHNR and CDR2 FQNEAQ (reference sequence). This CDR3 reads CASSPLTGTYMNTEAFF. In nucleotides, the CDR3 is TGTGCCAGCAGCCCCTTAACCGGGACATACATGAACACTGAAGCTTTCTTT. Full variable domain (rest looked up from reference TRBV7-9 and TRBJ1-1): DTGVSQNPRHKITKRGQNVTFRCDPISEHNRLYWYRQTLGQGPEFLTYFQNEAQLEKSRLLSDRFSAERPKGSFSTLEIQRTEQGDSAMYLCASSPLTGTYMNTEAFFGQGTRLTVV.

The J gene is TRBJ1-2, the V gene TRBV12-3 or TRBV12-4; 7 nucleotides agree with TRBD1. There are 14 residues in the CDR3. Trimming took 7 bases from V and 2 from J; bases not matched to a gene: 7. For the CDR3, the DNA is TGTGCCAGCAACCGAGGGGGCCTCAACTATGGCTACACCTTC. It yields the protein CASNRGGLNYGYTF.

This clonotype was seen repeatedly, ten times or more. The V and J genes are TRBV12-3 or TRBV12-4 and TRBJ1-1; perhaps TRBD1 as D (5 bases). With 4 bases removed from V and 4 bases from J, the gap between germline ends came to 10 bases. The CDR3 runs 13 residues. Here the CDR3 reads CASSSPGFTEAFF. The CDR3 region has the DNA TGTGCCAGCAGTTCCCCAGGGTTCACTGAAGCTTTCTTT.

The genes are TRBV7-9 and TRBJ1-2; D remains unclear. The CDR3 has 14 residues. CDR1 SEHNR and CDR2 FQNEAQ come from the germline V gene (reference sequence). Trimming left V 11 bases short and J 0 bases short, with 16 bases between. CDR3 sequence: CASLQDTTNYGYTF. DNA of the CDR3: TGTGCCTCCCTCCAAGACACCACTAACTATGGCTACACCTTC.